Listed here are 18 T cell receptor beta chains from one sample, sequenced in a study of radiation and T cells in renal cell carcinoma. Clones were sequenced by immunoSEQ multiplex PCR, and TCRdb holds only the in-frame ones, with some missing. Of nearly 50,000 clones in the sample, roughly 83% were seen once. The sample's time point: baseline pretreatment blood. Treatment in this sample: 15 Gy SBRT to primary tumor, nephrectomy 4 weeks later. The sequences come from blood, collected from a patient whose treatment included radiotherapy and nephrectomy. These receptors were taken from a woman between 65 and 79 years old with renal cell carcinoma.

This rearrangement joins TRBV5-1 to TRBJ2-1; TRBD2 agrees at 11 bases. J was trimmed by 4 bases and V by 4 bases; bases with no gene match: 7. Germline values: CDR1 SGHRS, CDR2 YFSETQ. The CDR3 extends over 16 amino acids. CDR3 nucleotide sequence: TGCGCCAGCAGCGCCACACTAGCGGGGGCTTACAATGAGCAGTTCTTC. Its translation is CASSATLAGAYNEQFF.

CDR3 region: CAISGQGNYGYTF. The CDR3 coding sequence is TGTGCCATCAGTGGACAGGGCAACTATGGCTACACCTTC. The chain employs TRBV10-3 and TRBJ1-2, with 7 bases matching TRBD1. The CDR3 loop spans 13 amino acids. The V gene end was trimmed by 4 bases and the J gene end by 2 bases; junction bases not matched to a gene: 1. Germline loops: CDR1 ENHRY, CDR2 SYGVKD.

The rearrangement links TRBV15 to TRBJ2-7; a weak D match, TRBD2 (6 bases). Trimming cost V 1 base and J 0 bases, with 16 bases left between them. Germline V gene data show CDR1 as LNHNV and CDR2 as YYDKDF (reference sequence). CDR3 length equals 17 residues. This CDR3 is CATSRVISGVLSYEQYF. CDR3 DNA: TGTGCCACCAGCAGAGTCATATCGGGGGTACTCTCCTACGAGCAGTACTTC. Filled out from reference TRBV15 and TRBJ2-7, the complete variable domain reads DAMVIQNPRYQVTQFGKPVTLSCSQTLNHNVMYWYQQKSSQAPKLLFHYYDKDFNNEADTPDNFQSRRPNTSFCFLDIRSPGLGDTAMYLCATSRVISGVLSYEQYFGPGTRLTVT.

This chain connects TRBV4-1 to TRBJ2-1, with 12 bases aligning to TRBD2. There are 21 residues in the CDR3. Germline-derived CDR1 and CDR2 are MGHRA and YSYEKL. Unmatched junction bases numbered 13, after V lost 1 base and J lost 0 bases. The DNA of the CDR3 is TGCGCCAGCAGCCAAGCCTTCGGGCTAGCGGGAGGGCCTAGCTCCTACAATGAGCAGTTCTTC. Its translation is CASSQAFGLAGGPSSYNEQFF.

The chain's CDR3 is CASRREDDGYTF. As DNA, the CDR3 is TGTGCCAGTCGAAGGGAGGATGATGGCTACACCTTC. The chain joins TRBV6-6 to TRBJ1-2, with D uncertain. V shed 9 bases and J shed 6 bases, with 14 bases lying between them. This CDR3 has 12 residues. Germline assignment: CDR1 MNHNY and CDR2 SVGAGI (reference sequence).

The chain carries TRBV27 and TRBJ2-1; 10 positions match TRBD1. CDR1 and CDR2 from the germline V gene are MNHEY and SMNVEV (reference sequence). J was trimmed by 3 bases and V by 5 bases; bases with no gene match: 7. The CDR3 totals 16 residues. For the CDR3, the DNA is TGTGCCAGCAGTCCAGGGGACAGGGGCTACTACAATGAGCAGTTCTTC. Translating gives CASSPGDRGYYNEQFF.

The chain links TRBV28 to TRBJ1-1, with 10 bases identical to TRBD1. The CDR3 consists of 14 residues. CDR1 is MDHEN and CDR2 is SYDVKM in the germline V gene. The ends lost 7 bases at V and 5 bases at J; junction bases unmatched: 7. The CDR3 spells CASTLDRGRTEAFF. CDR3 nucleotides: TGTGCCAGCACCCTTGACAGGGGGCGGACTGAAGCTTTCTTT.

This clone was seen a handful of times. The V call is TRBV4-1, the J call TRBJ2-3; D possibly uses TRBD1 or TRBD2 (5 bases each). Trimming removed 4 bases from V and 5 bases from J, with 7 bases in between. Germline V gene sequence: CDR1 MGHRA, CDR2 YSYEKL. The CDR3 has 12 residues. This chain's CDR3 is CASSRGEDTQYF. As DNA, the CDR3 is TGCGCCAGCAGCCGAGGGGAAGATACGCAGTATTTT.

The chain carries TRBV6-5 and TRBJ1-2; tentatively, D is TRBD1 (5 bases). Trimming shortened V by 5 bases and J by 4 bases, and 14 bases separated the two germline ends. The CDR3 spans 14 residues. The germline V gene has CDR1 MNHEY and CDR2 SVGAGI. The CDR3 here is CASSLRTSGYGYTF. The CDR3 coding sequence is TGTGCCAGCAGTCTCCGGACAAGCGGCTATGGCTACACCTTC.

The chain is built from TRBV7-2 and TRBJ2-3; either TRBD1 or TRBD2 may fit D (6 bases each). Trimming removed 0 bases at V and 4 bases at J, with 8 bases between. The CDR3 runs to 14 residues. Per germline, CDR1 SGHTA and CDR2 FQGNSA. The CDR3 loop reads CASSLAEGADTQYF. The DNA for the CDR3 is TGTGCCAGCAGCTTAGCGGAGGGGGCAGATACGCAGTATTTT.

This chain links TRBV5-6 with TRBJ1-4; D is unresolved. The CDR3 totals 14 residues. V dropped 0 bases and J dropped 3 bases, with 6 bases sitting between them. CDR1 is SGHDT and CDR2 is YYEEEE in the germline V gene. CDR3 sequence: CASSLGRPNEKLFF. DNA of the CDR3: TGTGCCAGCAGCTTGGGCAGGCCTAATGAAAAACTGTTTTTT.

This chain connects TRBV20-1 to TRBJ2-5; D gene ambiguous. The germline V gene encodes CDR1 DFQATT and CDR2 SNEGSKA (reference sequence). V was pared by 0 bases and J by 4 bases, with 0 bases between. CDR3 size: 10 residues. CDR3 bases: TGCAGTGCTAGAGAAGAGACCCAGTACTTC. It is translated as CSAREETQYF.

This clone appeared a few times. V usage is TRBV7-9 and J usage is TRBJ1-1; D is ambiguous. The CDR3 runs to 15 residues. Germline V gene lookup returns CDR1 SEHNR and CDR2 FQNEAQ (reference sequence). V lost 5 bases, J lost 1 base, and 14 bases lay in between. The CDR3 region is CASSPTGRANTEAFF. CDR3 coding DNA: TGTGCCAGCAGCCCAACTGGACGCGCGAACACTGAAGCTTTCTTT.

The chain recombines TRBV6-6 with TRBJ1-5; unclear D gene. The CDR3 extends over 15 amino acids. The V and J ends lost 2 bases and 0 bases respectively, with 8 bases between them. The germline CDR1 and CDR2 sequences are MNHNY and SVGAGI (reference sequence). CDR3 coding DNA: TGTGCCAGCAGTTACCTGGACCATAGCAATCAGCCCCAGCATTTT. This translates into CASSYLDHSNQPQHF.

The rearrangement joins TRBV15 to TRBJ2-5; 11 nucleotides line up with TRBD1. In germline, CDR1 is LNHNV, CDR2 YYDKDF (reference sequence). The CDR3 totals 17 residues. The junction had 8 bases not matched to a gene; V was cut back by 5 bases and J by 0 bases. CDR3 sequence: CATSPPGTGGNQETQYF. The CDR3 bases are TGTGCCACCAGCCCCCCTGGGACAGGGGGGAACCAAGAGACCCAGTACTTC.

The rearrangement joins TRBV5-1 to TRBJ2-3; TRBD2 is a possible D gene (6 bases). Germline CDR1 and CDR2: SGHRS and YFSETQ. Trimming removed 5 bases from V and 5 bases from J, with 9 bases in between. The CDR3 contains 12 residues. CDR3 sequence: CASRKEGDTQYF. The CDR3 DNA sequence: TGCGCCAGCAGGAAGGAGGGAGATACGCAGTATTTT.

The rearrangement uses TRBV7-2 and TRBJ2-5; D ambiguous. This CDR3 is built from 14 residues. V was pared by 5 bases and J by 5 bases, with 15 bases between. CDR1 is SGHTA and CDR2 is FQGNSA in the germline V gene. For the CDR3, the DNA is TGTGCCAGCAGCCCTGGTCTGAGGCTGGAGACCCAGTACTTC. As protein: CASSPGLRLETQYF.

The chain links TRBV5-1 to TRBJ1-3; a weak D match, TRBD1 (6 bases). V lost 0 bases and J 0 bases, leaving 13 bases between the germline ends. Germline CDR1 is SGHRS and CDR2 is YFSETQ. CDR3 length: 17 residues. CDR3 nucleotide sequence: TGCGCCAGCAGCTTGGCGGGGACACCTTACTCTGGAAACACCATATATTTT. This gives the protein CASSLAGTPYSGNTIYF.